This T cell receptor beta chain is drawn from a study of Graves' ophthalmopathy and Graves' hyperthyroidism. Using RNA transcripts, the TCR beta CDR3 regions were amplified. HTBI primers served in a first-round RT-PCR, which a second-round multiplex PCR followed. Each CDR3 protein gets one entry after TCRdb re-called the multiplex PCR reads with MiXCR. The sample gives roughly 400,000 distinct CDR3 sequences, about a sixth of which show up once; roughly 2.3% is in the top ten. Newly diagnosed, the hyperthyroidism patients had under 2 months' duration and were aged 18 to 65. As diagnostic evidence, clinical symptoms, serum thyroxine, TRAb, thyroid ultrasound and orbital computed tomography were relied upon. V was pared by 3 bases and J by 5 bases, with 12 bases of the junction left unmatched. CDR3 length: 16 residues. Germline values: CDR1 MGHRA, CDR2 YSYEKL.

This TCR was sampled from an adult woman with stable Graves' hyperthyroidism. Specimen: peripheral blood. J is TRBJ1-2 and V is TRBV4-1, with 7 bases identical to TRBD1. DNA for the CDR3: TGCGCCAGCAGCCAGACCTCCGGGACAGCGAGATATGGCTACACCTTC. As protein: CASSQTSGTARYGYTF.